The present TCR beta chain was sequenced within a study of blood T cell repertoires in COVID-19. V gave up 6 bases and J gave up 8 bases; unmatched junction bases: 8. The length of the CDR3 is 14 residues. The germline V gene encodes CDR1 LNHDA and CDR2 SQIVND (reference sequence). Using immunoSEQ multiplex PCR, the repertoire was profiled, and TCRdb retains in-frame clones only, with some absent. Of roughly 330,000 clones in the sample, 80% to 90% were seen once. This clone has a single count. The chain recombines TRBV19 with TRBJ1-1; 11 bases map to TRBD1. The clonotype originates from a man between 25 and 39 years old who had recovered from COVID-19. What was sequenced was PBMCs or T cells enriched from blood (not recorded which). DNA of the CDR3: TGTGCCAGTAGGGGACAGGGGGATCGGTTAGAAGCTTTCTTT. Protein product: CASRGQGDRLEAFF.